This T cell receptor beta chain was observed in a study of cytomegalovirus exposure and HLA in healthy donors. 13 Jbeta primers and 60 Vbeta primers were used for the PCR. Generated by immunoSEQ multiplex PCR, the TCRdb table keeps only in-frame clones and is missing some. The sample holds 130,000 to 150,000 clones, 78% seen once. This clone was observed a handful of times. Its antigen is not identified. Points from the study as a whole: The authors considered a cluster of highly shared sequence variants likely to be a sequencing artifact. For TCR beta chains, V- and J-gene trimming was later linked to a missense DCLRE1C variant. The study flagged 150 to 200 TCR beta chains as cytomegalovirus-associated. The availability of immune exposure information extended only to CMV serostatus.

Germline V gene sequence: CDR1 MNHEY, CDR2 SVGAGI. This CDR3 has 16 amino acids. The J segment lost 5 bases and the V segment lost 4 bases, leaving 10 bases of the junction unmatched. The chain links TRBV6-5 to TRBJ2-5, with 10 nucleotides matching TRBD1. The sample was PBMCs. The clonotype originates from a woman under 30 in good health and CMV-seropositive. CDR3 amino acids: CASSLTGGVLRETQYF. The CDR3 DNA sequence: TGTGCCAGCAGTTTGACAGGGGGCGTGCTTCGGGAGACCCAGTACTTC.